This T cell receptor beta chain was sequenced for a study of T cells in narcolepsy. Overall study context: Enrolled donors included narcolepsy type 1 or type 2 patients and healthy controls.

About this clone itself: Its target is not known.

Study-level findings and limits: Blood of same and different patients, but not healthy controls, reportedly held recurring autoreactive clonotypes.

Germline values: CDR1 MNHEY, CDR2 SVGAGI. CDR3 length: 13 amino acids. V dropped 6 bases and J dropped 4 bases, with 12 bases sitting between them. TCRdb's table, derived via immunoSEQ multiplex PCR, lists solely in-frame clones and lacks some. The table has tens of thousands of clones, about nine tenths seen once. The specimen was CD45RA- memory CD4+ T cells from PBMCs. This receptor was taken from a human donor with narcolepsy. The V and J genes are TRBV6-5 and TRBJ1-2; the D is unclear. The CDR3 sequence: CASRTPEVYGYTF. The CDR3 DNA reads as TGTGCCAGCAGGACCCCCGAAGTCTATGGCTACACCTTC.